This T cell receptor (beta chain) was found in a study of blood T cell repertoires in COVID-19. Generated by immunoSEQ multiplex PCR, the TCRdb table keeps only in-frame clones and is missing some. The table shows 330,000 or so clones, with around 90% occurring only once. CDR3 length: 19 residues. CDR1 is SGHRS, CDR2 YFSETQ, per germline. The ends lost 2 bases at V and 2 bases at J; junction bases unmatched: 15. V gene TRBV5-1 combines with J gene TRBJ2-2, with TRBD1 matching 7 bases. The sequence was collected from an older woman with COVID-19, enrolled during active disease. Sample: peripheral blood. This CDR3 is CASSFRGGPTGSNTGELFF. CDR3 nucleotide sequence: TGCGCCAGCAGCTTCAGAGGGGGCCCAACAGGATCAAACACCGGGGAGCTGTTTTTT.